The 26 T cell receptor beta chains presented below share a single source sample, sequenced in a study of vaccination effects on CD4 cells after COVID-19. Their target antigens are unknown. The table came from immunoSEQ multiplex PCR; TCRdb's copy has only in-frame clones and leaves some out. Of about 30,000 clones in the sample, roughly 80% are singletons; the top ten hold over 4.5%. Within the ViraFEST assay, antigen-specific CD4+ T cells underwent expansion with viral peptide pools prior to sequencing. With roughly nine days of culture completed, CD4+ T cells were isolated. All study participants received two doses of BNT162b2 or mRNA-1273 vaccine. Sequencing was performed on CD4+ T cells from PBMCs cultured with SARS-CoV-2 spike peptides, taken after COVID-19 vaccination. These TCRs come from a human donor who received a COVID-19 vaccine. Some clones in this sample may be carry-over from other donors' samples.

This clone was picked up a small number of times. The V and J genes are TRBV18 and TRBJ1-1, with D maybe TRBD1 (6 bases). V lost 3 bases, J lost 1 base, and 6 bases lay in between. CDR1 is KGHSH and CDR2 is LQKENI in the germline V gene. The CDR3 sequence is 13 residues long. CDR3 protein: CASSPTGNTEAFF. CDR3 nucleotide sequence: TGTGCCAGCTCACCGACAGGGAACACTGAAGCTTTCTTT.

The V and J genes are TRBV11-2 and TRBJ1-1; 7 bases fit TRBD1. The CDR3 has 14 residues. Trimming took 1 base from V and 6 from J; bases not matched to a gene: 5. CDR1 SGHAT and CDR2 FQNNGV come from the germline V gene. CDR3 sequence (DNA): TGTGCCAGCAGCTTAGGGGGACAGATCTCTGAAGCTTTCTTT. It yields the protein CASSLGGQISEAFF.

The V and J genes are TRBV11-2 and TRBJ1-2; TRBD1 matches 11 bases. Trimming cost V 5 bases and J 8 bases; bases outside gene matches: 13. Per germline, CDR1 SGHAT and CDR2 FQNNGV. This CDR3 is built from 16 residues. The CDR3 nucleotides read TGTGCCAGCAGCCGAGGGACAGGGGGGACCTCGGAGGGCTACACCTTC. Translated: CASSRGTGGTSEGYTF.

The chain carries TRBV29-1 and TRBJ1-1; D remains unclear. This CDR3 is built from 10 residues. Trimming took 4 bases from V and 6 from J, leaving 6 bases between them. Germline CDR1 is SQVTM and CDR2 is ANQGSEA. CDR3 sequence: CSVVYPEAFF. CDR3 DNA: TGCAGCGTTGTCTATCCTGAAGCTTTCTTT.

The chain joins TRBV24-1 to TRBJ2-1; D is undetermined. The CDR3 runs to 11 residues. Trimming removed 0 bases from V and 8 bases from J, with 1 base in between. Germline lookup yields CDR1 KGHDR and CDR2 SFDVKD. As DNA, the CDR3 is TGTGCCACCAGTGATTTGTATGAGCAGTTCTTC. It is translated as CATSDLYEQFF.

This clone occurred once. The J gene is TRBJ2-5, the V gene TRBV5-1, with 8 bases lining up with TRBD1. The CDR3 covers 15 residues. Germline CDR1 SGHRS, CDR2 YFSETQ. With V trimmed by 2 bases and J by 5 bases, 8 bases remained unmatched. The CDR3 sequence is CASSLVPDRVETQYF. CDR3 nucleotides: TGCGCCAGCAGCTTAGTACCGGACAGGGTGGAGACCCAGTACTTC. The variable domain in full, with the rest retrieved from reference TRBV5-1 and TRBJ2-5, is KAGVTQTPRYLIKTRGQQVTLSCSPISGHRSVSWYQQTPGQGLQFLFEYFSETQRNKGNFPGRFSGRQFSNSRSEMNVSTLELGDSALYLCASSLVPDRVETQYFGPGTRLLVL.

The chain joins TRBV5-4 to TRBJ2-4, with D maybe TRBD2 (5 bases). The CDR3 length is 13 residues. CDR1 is SGHNT, CDR2 YYREEE, per germline (reference sequence). V was cut by 3 bases and J by 1 base, with 5 bases left in between. CDR3 residues: CASSSGAKNIQYF. The CDR3 coding sequence is TGTGCCAGCAGCTCGGGGGCCAAAAACATTCAGTACTTC.

The chain combines TRBV12-3 or TRBV12-4 with TRBJ1-2, with 8 bases identical to TRBD1. This CDR3 has 13 residues. V dropped 10 bases and J dropped 8; count of bases not matched to a gene: 12. The CDR3 DNA follows: TGTGCCATCCGCCGGACAGGGCTGACGGGCTACACCTTC. This encodes CAIRRTGLTGYTF.

The chain employs TRBV11-2 and TRBJ2-3; D may match TRBD1 or TRBD2 (6 bases each). The CDR3 has 18 residues. V was pared by 3 bases and J by 0 bases, with 19 bases between. Germline V CDR1 and CDR2: SGHAT, FQNNGV. CDR3 in amino acids: CASSLGRGRGASTDTQYF. Written as DNA, the CDR3 is TGTGCCAGCAGCTTGGGCCGGGGTAGGGGGGCTAGCACAGATACGCAGTATTTT.

V gene TRBV6-5 combines with J gene TRBJ2-3, with D perhaps matching TRBD2 (6 bases). The CDR3 is made up of 15 amino acids. The germline V and J ends were trimmed by 2 bases and 1 base, with 10 bases remaining between them. Germline assignment: CDR1 MNHEY and CDR2 SVGAGI. CDR3: CASSYGRGRTDTQYF. The CDR3 coding sequence is TGTGCCAGCAGTTACGGGCGGGGCCGCACAGATACGCAGTATTTT.

The J gene is TRBJ1-5, the V gene TRBV7-2; D ambiguous. The CDR3 runs 14 residues. The V and J ends lost 5 bases and 0 bases respectively, with 8 bases between them. Germline CDR1 reads SGHTA; CDR2 reads FQGNSA. The CDR3 is CASSVYNSNQPQHF. CDR3 DNA: TGTGCCAGCAGCGTGTACAATAGCAATCAGCCCCAGCATTTT. Variable domain in full (rest from reference TRBV7-2 and TRBJ1-5): GAGVSQSPSNKVTEKGKDVELRCDPISGHTALYWYRQSLGQGLEFLIYFQGNSAPDKSGLPSDRFSAERTGGSVSTLTIQRTQQEDSAVYLCASSVYNSNQPQHFGDGTRLSIL.

This rearrangement joins TRBV24-1 to TRBJ2-1; 7 nucleotides match TRBD2. Trimming cost V 1 base and J 5 bases; bases outside gene matches: 4. In germline, CDR1 is KGHDR, CDR2 SFDVKD. The CDR3 contains 15 residues. The CDR3 loop reads CATSDLASGNNEQFF. Written as DNA, the CDR3 is TGTGCCACCAGTGATTTAGCTAGCGGAAACAATGAGCAGTTCTTC.

This chain joins TRBV6-5 and TRBJ1-5; tentatively, D is TRBD1 (5 bases). CDR3 length: 13 amino acids. Trimming stripped 7 bases from V and 4 bases from J, with 11 bases between. Germline V gene sequence: CDR1 MNHEY, CDR2 SVGAGI. This CDR3 reads CASKGRGNQPQHF. CDR3 DNA: TGTGCCAGCAAGGGACGCGGTAATCAGCCCCAGCATTTT.

The CDR3 sequence: CASSPKGLAGDTDTQYF. CDR3 nucleotide sequence: TGCGCCAGCAGCCCAAAAGGACTAGCGGGGGACACAGATACGCAGTATTTT. The rearrangement links TRBV5-1 to TRBJ2-3, with 13 positions matching TRBD2. Germline CDR1 reads SGHRS; CDR2 reads YFSETQ. The CDR3 is 17 amino acids. V dropped 4 bases and J dropped 2; count of bases not matched to a gene: 7.

The rearrangement uses TRBV2 and TRBJ2-7; no reliable D call. The ends were cut back, 3 bases at V and 5 bases at J, with 11 bases in the middle. CDR3 length: 13 residues. Germline V gives CDR1 SNHLY, CDR2 FYNNEI. CDR3 DNA: TGTGCCAGCAGTGAGGATTTTTTAAACGAGCAGTACGTC. It is translated as CASSEDFLNEQYV.

The rearrangement joins TRBV19 to TRBJ2-7, with TRBD1 as a possible D gene (8 bases). The germline CDR1 and CDR2 sequences are LNHDA and SQIVND (reference sequence). Trimming pared 5 bases from V and 3 bases from J, leaving 14 bases between. The CDR3 consists of 14 residues. CDR3 in amino acids: CASSLQGGDYEQYV. The CDR3 coding sequence is TGTGCCAGTAGTTTACAGGGGGGGGACTACGAGCAGTACGTC.

This chain connects TRBV5-1 to TRBJ1-1, with no clear D. The V gene's germline CDR1 is SGHRS and CDR2 YFSETQ. Deletions cut 1 base from V and 1 base from J, with 8 bases between. The CDR3 is 14 amino acids. The DNA for the CDR3 is TGCGCCAGCAGCTTGCTATCAGGGAACACTGAAGCTTTCTTT. Encoded protein: CASSLLSGNTEAFF.

This chain uses TRBV7-9 with TRBJ1-5, with TRBD1 as a possible D gene (5 bases). With 11 bases removed from V and 4 bases from J, the gap between germline ends came to 12 bases. Germline V gene sequence: CDR1 SEHNR, CDR2 FQNEAQ (reference sequence). CDR3 length: 12 residues. The CDR3 DNA reads TGTGCCGGTTCAAGGGGAAATCAGCCCCAGCATTTT. Encoded protein: CAGSRGNQPQHF.

The CDR3 sequence is CASLGGNYGYTF. The CDR3 DNA reads TGTGCCAGCCTTGGGGGAAACTATGGCTACACCTTC. The chain is built from TRBV19 and TRBJ1-2, with D tentatively TRBD1 (5 bases). The CDR3 length is 12 residues. Germline CDR1 reads LNHDA; CDR2 reads SQIVND (reference sequence). The V end was cut by 9 bases, the J end by 2 bases, with 10 bases between.

The chain joins TRBV6-2 or TRBV6-3 to TRBJ2-4; 10 bases align to TRBD1. The CDR3 has 21 residues. The V gene's germline CDR1 is MNHEY and CDR2 SVGEGT. Trimming took 5 bases from V and 0 from J; bases not matched to a gene: 19. The CDR3 spells CASSLPTGTGVVGVAKNIQYF. In nucleotides, the CDR3 is TGTGCCAGCAGTCTACCGACCGGGACAGGGGTTGTGGGGGTAGCCAAAAACATTCAGTACTTC.

This chain links TRBV6-6 with TRBJ2-1, with D possibly matching TRBD2 (6 bases). This CDR3 is 13 amino acids long. Between the trimmed V and J ends, which lost 5 bases and 8 bases, there was a span of 13 bases. The germline V gene has CDR1 MNHNY and CDR2 SVGAGI (reference sequence). Written as DNA, the CDR3 is TGTGCCAGCAGTCACCCCGGGAGCGATGAGCAGTTCTTC. This codes for CASSHPGSDEQFF.

DNA of the CDR3: TGCGCCAGCAGTTTCCCGGGACCTCAGAACACTGAAGCTTTCTTT. Its translation is CASSFPGPQNTEAFF. The rearrangement links TRBV5-1 to TRBJ1-1; possible D gene TRBD1, 5 bases. With 5 bases removed from V and 1 base from J, the gap between germline ends came to 15 bases. The CDR3 has 15 amino acids. Per the germline V gene, CDR1 is SGHRS and CDR2 is YFSETQ.

The rearrangement joins TRBV5-1 to TRBJ1-1, with D uncertain. The CDR3 contains 15 residues. The V end lost 0 bases, the J end lost 1 base, and 10 bases lay between the germline ends. The V gene's germline CDR1 is SGHRS and CDR2 YFSETQ. DNA of the CDR3: TGCGCCAGCAGCTTGGTGGGCCCGGGGAACACTGAAGCTTTCTTT. Protein: CASSLVGPGNTEAFF.

This clone showed up just once. This chain uses TRBV6-5 with TRBJ2-3; TRBD2 matches at 12 bases. Trimming removed 0 bases from V and 4 bases from J; junction bases left unmatched: 2. CDR1 is MNHEY, CDR2 SVGAGI, per germline. The CDR3 extends over 16 amino acids. CDR3 DNA sequence: TGTGCCAGCAGTTACTCCTCTAGCGGGGGGGCAGATACGCAGTATTTT. Translation: CASSYSSSGGADTQYF.

The J gene is TRBJ2-4, the V gene TRBV10-1, with no clear D. Trimming stripped 3 bases from V and 3 bases from J, with 12 bases between. Germline V lookup: CDR1 WNHNN, CDR2 SYGVQD (reference sequence). The CDR3 extends over 15 amino acids. The CDR3 coding sequence is TGCGCCAGCAGTGATTCCTTAGTAGGCAAAAACATTCAGTACTTC. Protein: CASSDSLVGKNIQYF.

V usage is TRBV11-2 and J usage is TRBJ2-3; weak D call: TRBD2 (5 bases). Germline CDR1 reads SGHAT; CDR2 reads FQNNGV. V dropped 5 bases and J dropped 2 bases, with 11 bases sitting between them. The CDR3 length is 14 residues. The CDR3 bases are TGTGCCAGCAGCAGGACTCGACCCACAGATACGCAGTATTTT. The encoded protein is CASSRTRPTDTQYF.